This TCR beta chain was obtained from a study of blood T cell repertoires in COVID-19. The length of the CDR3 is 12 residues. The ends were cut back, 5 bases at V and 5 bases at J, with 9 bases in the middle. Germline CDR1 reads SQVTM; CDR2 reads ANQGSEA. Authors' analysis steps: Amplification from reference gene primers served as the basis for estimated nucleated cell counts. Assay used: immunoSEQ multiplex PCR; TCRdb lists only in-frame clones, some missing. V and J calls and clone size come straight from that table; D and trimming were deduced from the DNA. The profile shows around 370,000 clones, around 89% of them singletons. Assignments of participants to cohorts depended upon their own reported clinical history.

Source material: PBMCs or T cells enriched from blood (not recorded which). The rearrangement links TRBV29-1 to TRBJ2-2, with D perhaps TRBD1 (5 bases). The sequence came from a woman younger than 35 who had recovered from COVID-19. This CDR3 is CSVTQGTGELFF. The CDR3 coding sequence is TGCAGCGTTACTCAGGGAACCGGGGAGCTGTTTTTT.